Below, 17 T cell receptor beta chains from the same sample are listed, as sequenced in a study of vaccination and CD4 T cells after COVID-19. Sequenced with the Oncomine TCR Beta short-read assay was DNA taken from cultured CD4+ T cells. TCRdb itself ran the PCR reads through MiXCR, one entry per CDR3 protein. The sample has around 13,000 distinct CDR3 sequences, around three fifths seen once; the top ten hold 15% to 20%. Their cognate antigens are unknown. Treatment specified: approximately 9-day PBMC culture with coronavirus spike peptide pools or control peptides (ViraFEST assay). The specimen sequenced was CD4+ T cells from blood, cultured in vitro. The receptors were gathered from a human donor who had recovered from COVID-19.

This clonotype was seen a few times. The V and J genes are TRBV24-1 and TRBJ2-1; 13 bases are a match to TRBD2. Germline loops: CDR1 KGHDR, CDR2 SFDVKD. V lost 5 bases and J lost 5; bases outside the gene matches: 5. This CDR3 has 16 amino acids. In DNA, the CDR3 is TGTGCCACCAGTGGACATGGACTAGCGGGAGACAATGAGCAGTTCTTC. It codes for CATSGHGLAGDNEQFF.

V is TRBV19 and J is TRBJ2-7; D ambiguous. This CDR3 contains 15 residues. The germline CDR1 and CDR2 sequences are LNHDA and SQIVND (reference sequence). V was cut by 9 bases and J by 0 bases, with 18 bases left in between. CDR3: CASSSLDGASYEQYF. The CDR3 coding sequence is TGTGCCAGCAGTTCCCTAGACGGAGCCTCCTACGAGCAGTACTTC.

This chain uses TRBV30 with TRBJ1-2, with 9 bases lining up with TRBD1. V lost 5 bases to trimming and J lost 8 bases; unmatched junction nucleotides: 12. This CDR3 is 14 amino acids long. Germline V gene data show CDR1 as GTSNPN and CDR2 as SVGIG (reference sequence). The CDR3 bases are TGTGCCTGGCCTCGACAGGGGGTCCCGGGCGGCTACACCTTC. Protein product: CAWPRQGVPGGYTF. The full variable domain, rest sourced from reference TRBV30 and TRBJ1-2, is SQTIHQWPATLVQPVGSPLSLECTVEGTSNPNLYWYRQAAGRGLQLLFYSVGIGQISSEVPQNLSASRPQDRQFILSSKKLLLSDSGFYLCAWPRQGVPGGYTFGSGTRLTVV.

This clonotype was recorded a few times. The chain links TRBV20-1 to TRBJ2-7; a possible D gene is TRBD2 (6 bases). With 6 bases removed from V and 6 bases from J, the gap between germline ends came to 24 bases. The CDR3 is 15 residues long. Germline-derived CDR1 and CDR2 are DFQATT and SNEGSKA (reference sequence). The CDR3 is CSAFPLGGGKGEQYF. The CDR3 bases are TGCAGTGCGTTTCCTCTGGGGGGTGGGAAGGGCGAGCAGTACTTC.

The V gene is TRBV4-1, the J gene TRBJ1-2; D may be TRBD1 (5 bases). Germline lookup yields CDR1 MGHRA and CDR2 YSYEKL. The CDR3 loop spans 11 amino acids. Trimming pared 0 bases from V and 11 bases from J, leaving 7 bases between. This CDR3 reads CASSQEGRYTF. DNA of the CDR3: TGCGCCAGCAGCCAAGAGGGGCGATACACCTTC.

This clonotype has just a few counts. V and J are TRBV6-1 and TRBJ2-2; 9 bases fit TRBD1. CDR1 is MNHNS, CDR2 SASEGT, per germline. V lost 4 bases, J lost 7 bases, and 4 bases stayed unmatched. The CDR3 contains 14 residues. CDR3 DNA: TGTGCCAGCAGTGTAGGACAGGGGAACGGGGAGCTGTTTTTT. This codes for CASSVGQGNGELFF.

The V and J genes are TRBV19 and TRBJ1-5; D unclear. V shed 5 bases and J shed 0 bases, with 20 bases lying between them. CDR1 is LNHDA, CDR2 SQIVND, per germline (reference sequence). The CDR3 loop spans 18 amino acids. The CDR3 protein is CASSPSWGGGYSNQPQHF. CDR3 in DNA: TGTGCCAGTAGTCCCTCCTGGGGTGGAGGATATAGCAATCAGCCCCAGCATTTT.

V is TRBV2 and J is TRBJ2-1; TRBD2 matches at 11 bases. Germline CDR1 is SNHLY and CDR2 is FYNNEI. The CDR3 is 17 amino acids. V lost 8 bases to trimming and J lost 6 bases; unmatched junction nucleotides: 15. CDR3 loop: CASRAFSGRAKSNEQFF. The DNA of the CDR3 is TGTGCCAGCCGTGCCTTTAGCGGGAGGGCGAAATCCAATGAGCAGTTCTTC.

The chain employs TRBV20-1 and TRBJ2-5, with D possibly TRBD2 on 6 matching bases. CDR3 length equals 13 residues. The V end lost 1 base, the J end lost 4 bases, and 10 bases lay between the germline ends. Per germline, CDR1 DFQATT and CDR2 SNEGSKA (reference sequence). The CDR3 is CSARVEGGETQYF. DNA of the CDR3: TGCAGTGCTAGAGTTGAGGGAGGAGAGACCCAGTACTTC.

This clonotype was seen just once. The V gene is TRBV2, the J gene TRBJ2-2; D remains ambiguous. Trimming took off 6 bases at V and 7 bases at J, with 9 bases between the two ends. Germline V gives CDR1 SNHLY, CDR2 FYNNEI. The CDR3 has 12 residues. The CDR3 nucleotides read TGTGCCAGCAGCGCGCACCGCGGGGAGCTGTTTTTT. Translated: CASSAHRGELFF. Combining the CDR3 with reference TRBV2 and TRBJ2-2 gives the whole variable domain EPEVTQTPSHQVTQMGQEVILRCVPISNHLYFYWYRQILGQKVEFLVSFYNNEISEKSEIFDDQFSVERPDGSNFTLKIRSTKLEDSAMYFCASSAHRGELFFGEGSRLTVL.

This rearrangement joins TRBV6-1 to TRBJ1-5; perhaps TRBD1 as D (5 bases). V shed 6 bases and J shed 1 base, with 7 bases lying between them. Germline V lookup: CDR1 MNHNS, CDR2 SASEGT. This CDR3 contains 13 residues. The DNA for the CDR3 is TGTGCCAGCAGCCGGGACAGCAATCAGCCCCAGCATTTT. Encoded protein: CASSRDSNQPQHF.

This rearrangement joins TRBV12-3 or TRBV12-4 to TRBJ2-5; tentative D call: TRBD1 (5 bases). V lost 6 bases and J 4 bases, leaving 24 bases between the germline ends. This CDR3 comprises 17 residues. The CDR3 DNA reads as TGTGCCAGCAGCCTCTGGGGCAGGGCAAACGGTCCAGAGACCCAGTACTTC. It translates to CASSLWGRANGPETQYF.

This clonotype occurred a few times. The chain links TRBV15 to TRBJ1-5; D is undetermined. Between the trimmed V and J ends, which lost 1 base and 9 bases, there was a span of 16 bases. From germline, CDR1 is LNHNV and CDR2 YYDKDF (reference sequence). The CDR3 sequence is 15 residues long. The CDR3 loop reads CATSRVYYGEAPQHF. The DNA of the CDR3 is TGTGCCACCAGCAGAGTTTATTACGGCGAGGCGCCCCAGCATTTT.

The chain has TRBV19 and TRBJ1-5; 12 bases align to TRBD1. This CDR3 has 16 amino acids. Unmatched junction bases numbered 9, after V lost 9 bases and J lost 3 bases. CDR1 and CDR2 from the germline V gene are LNHDA and SQIVND (reference sequence). In DNA form, the CDR3 reads TGTGCCAGCGTTACCGGGACAGGGGGCCCCAATCAGCCCCAGCATTTT. Amino acid sequence: CASVTGTGGPNQPQHF. The full variable domain, rest sourced from reference TRBV19 and TRBJ1-5, is DGGITQSPKYLFRKEGQNVTLSCEQNLNHDAMYWYRQDPGQGLRLIYYSQIVNDFQKGDIAEGYSVSREKKESFPLTVTSAQKNPTAFYLCASVTGTGGPNQPQHFGDGTRLSIL.

The rearrangement joins TRBV6-2 or TRBV6-3 to TRBJ2-2, with a possible D match to TRBD1 (5 bases). Trimming left V 4 bases short and J 3 bases short, with 12 bases between. CDR3 length: 15 residues. Germline CDR1 reads MNHEY; CDR2 reads SVGEGT. CDR3 amino acids: CASSFQAGYTGELFF. Here the CDR3 DNA reads TGTGCCAGCAGTTTTCAAGCAGGGTACACCGGGGAGCTGTTTTTT.

The chain is built from TRBV2 and TRBJ2-5; 7 positions agree with TRBD2. This CDR3 has 14 residues. V shed 6 bases and J 7 bases; nucleotides not matched to a gene: 11. Germline V lookup: CDR1 SNHLY, CDR2 FYNNEI. In nucleotides, the CDR3 is TGTGCCAGCAGCGCCGGGACTACGGGATTGACCCAGTACTTC. Residues: CASSAGTTGLTQYF. The full variable domain, in which reference TRBV2 and TRBJ2-5 provide the parts outside the CDR3, is EPEVTQTPSHQVTQMGQEVILRCVPISNHLYFYWYRQILGQKVEFLVSFYNNEISEKSEIFDDQFSVERPDGSNFTLKIRSTKLEDSAMYFCASSAGTTGLTQYFGPGTRLLVL.

This clonotype has only a few counts. This chain uses TRBV19 with TRBJ2-7, with TRBD1 matching over 7 bases. The germline CDR1 and CDR2 sequences are LNHDA and SQIVND (reference sequence). Trimming at V came to 10 bases and at J to 3 bases, leaving 9 bases not matched to a gene. The CDR3 covers 13 residues. The CDR3 loop reads CATTRAGGYEQYF. CDR3 DNA sequence: TGTGCCACCACCAGGGCAGGGGGCTACGAGCAGTACTTC.